These T cell receptor beta chains were read from a single sample in a study of early stage breast cancer tumors. The data were produced by immunoSEQ multiplex PCR, yet TCRdb's version contains in-frame clones alone and is incomplete. The table includes around 78,000 clones, 65% to 85% detected once. The sample consisted of blood. These receptors came from a person aged 55 to 75 with breast cancer. Both conserved end residues are part of each CDR3. D genes are given only for firm matches. A clone size is listed for some rows: how often the clone was seen (once, few, many), or a class if it is expanded.

V gene,clone size,D gene,J gene,CDR3 DNA,CDR3 protein
TRBV7-2,few,.,TRBJ1-1,TGTGCCAGCAGCGGAAGTCTGAACACTGAAGCTTTCTTT,CASSGSLNTEAFF
TRBV2,once,.,TRBJ1-4,TGTGCCAGCAGTGAAGCCCCCCCTCCCCGTGGGAAACTGTTTTTT,CASSEAPPPRGKLFF
TRBV4-3,once,.,TRBJ1-2,TGCGCCAGCAGCCGGACGGTAGCTAACTATGGCTACACCTTC,CASSRTVANYGYTF
TRBV6-1,.,TRBD1,TRBJ1-2,TGTGCAGGGGGCTGGTTGGATGGCTACACCTTC,CAGGWLDGYTF
TRBV5-1,.,.,TRBJ2-1,TGCGCCAGCAGCTTGGGACAGAAGGATGAGCAGTTCTTC,CASSLGQKDEQFF
TRBV4-1,.,.,TRBJ2-7,TGCGCCAGCAGCCAAGTGGGGGAAACCTACGAGCAGTACTTC,CASSQVGETYEQYF
TRBV28,.,.,TRBJ2-2,TGTGCCAGCTCAGGGTTGCCCAACACCGGGGAGCTGTTTTTT,CASSGLPNTGELFF
TRBV11-2,once,.,TRBJ2-7,TGTGCCAGCAGCTTAGGATCGGCGGGGTACTACGAGCAGTACTTC,CASSLGSAGYYEQYF
TRBV7-8,.,.,TRBJ2-1,TGTGCCAGCAGCTTTTCTGCTAGCGACAATGAGCAGTTCTTC,CASSFSASDNEQFF
TRBV2,.,.,TRBJ1-6,TGTGCCAGCAGTGGCGAAGGGGTTATGACACCCCTCCACTTT,CASSGEGVMTPLHF
TRBV5-1,few,.,TRBJ1-1,TGCGCCAGCAGCTTGCTGGGTACTGAAGCTTTCTTT,CASSLLGTEAFF
TRBV2,.,.,TRBJ1-1,TGTGCCAGCAGTGAAGGTGGGGGCTGGCAGGGGAACACTGAAGCTTTCTTT,CASSEGGGWQGNTEAFF
TRBV9,.,.,TRBJ1-4,TGTGCCAGCAGCACATCCTCGGGGCAGGGGGAAAAACTGTTTTTT,CASSTSSGQGEKLFF
TRBV28,once,TRBD2,TRBJ2-7,TGTGCCAGCAGCCTGGGGACTAGCGGACTCTACGAGCAGTACTTC,CASSLGTSGLYEQYF
TRBV9,.,TRBD1,TRBJ2-3,TGTGCCAGCAGCGGCGGGACAGGGGCAACAGATACGCAGTATTTT,CASSGGTGATDTQYF
TRBV14,.,TRBD2,TRBJ2-1,TGTGCCAGCAGCCAAGGAGGACTAGTCGATGAGCAGTTCTTC,CASSQGGLVDEQFF
TRBV28,.,.,TRBJ1-5,TGTGCCAGCAGTTTAGGTCTGAATAATCAGCCCCAGCATTTT,CASSLGLNNQPQHF
TRBV7-2,.,TRBD1,TRBJ2-7,TGTGCCAGCAGCTTAGCGGGACAGTACTCCTACGAGCAGTACTTC,CASSLAGQYSYEQYF
TRBV9,.,.,TRBJ1-1,TGTGCCAGCAGTACCTACGGGCGAACCACTGAAGCTTTCTTT,CASSTYGRTTEAFF
TRBV11-2,.,.,TRBJ1-4,TGTGCCAGCAGCTTAGGGTTCGGCTATGATGAAAAACTGTTTTTT,CASSLGFGYDEKLFF
TRBV10-1,.,.,TRBJ2-4,TGCGCCAGCAGTGAGTCGACTGTAGCCAAAAACATTCAGTACTTC,CASSESTVAKNIQYF
TRBV28,.,TRBD1,TRBJ2-7,TGTGCCAGCAGTTCGATAGTAACCCCCAGGGGGCGCTCCTACGAGCAGTACTTC,CASSSIVTPRGRSYEQYF
TRBV11-1,.,.,TRBJ2-6,TGTGCCAGCAGCGCCACCACAGGCTCTGGGGCCAACGTCCTGACTTTC,CASSATTGSGANVLTF
TRBV15,.,.,TRBJ2-7,TGTGCCACCAGCAGAGGAGGGAGCTCCTACGAGCAGTACTTC,CATSRGGSSYEQYF
TRBV7-9,.,.,TRBJ2-2,TGTGCCAGCAGCTTAGATTCTAACACCGGGGAGCTGTTTTTT,CASSLDSNTGELFF
TRBV5-6,.,.,TRBJ1-5,TGTGCCAGCAGCTCGGGACCGACTAGGGGTCCCCAGCATTTT,CASSSGPTRGPQHF
TRBV7-2,.,TRBD1,TRBJ1-1,TGTGCCAGCAGCCCCTCAGGGGGCCGAACTGAAGCTTTCTTT,CASSPSGGRTEAFF
TRBV7-8,.,.,TRBJ1-2,TGTGCCAGCAGCCATGACAGAGCTGGCTACACCTTC,CASSHDRAGYTF
TRBV27,.,TRBD1,TRBJ1-4,TGTGCCAGCAGTTCCTATCTGACAGGGGGGCGACGGGAAAAACTGTTTTTT,CASSSYLTGGRREKLFF
TRBV7-2,.,.,TRBJ2-3,TGTGCCAGCAGCTCACAGGGAGATACGCAGTATTTT,CASSSQGDTQYF
TRBV18,.,.,TRBJ1-1,TGTGCCAGCTCACCAAACGTCCAGGGGACTGAAGCTTTCTTT,CASSPNVQGTEAFF
TRBV9,.,TRBD2,TRBJ2-7,TGTGCCAGCAGCTCCAGCGGGAACTCCTACGAGCAGTACTTC,CASSSSGNSYEQYF
TRBV7-3,.,TRBD1,TRBJ2-5,TGTGCCAGCAGCATTTCCCGGGACAGGGGAACGGAGACCCAGTACTTC,CASSISRDRGTETQYF
TRBV11-2,few,.,TRBJ2-4,TGTGCCAGCAGCCAACGTGGGACGTTCGGTCAGTACTTC,CASSQRGTFGQYF
TRBV4-1,.,TRBD2,TRBJ2-3,TGCGCCAGCAGCCAAGGGGGGCAGCGGGAGGGTACGCAGTATTTT,CASSQGGQREGTQYF
TRBV19,.,TRBD2,TRBJ2-1,TGTGCCAGTAGTGCCGGGACTAGCGGGAAAGCCTACAATGAGCAGTTCTTC,CASSAGTSGKAYNEQFF
TRBV4-1,.,.,TRBJ2-5,TGCGCCAGCAGCCAAGAAGGCGGAGGGGTCAGAGAGACCCAGTACTTC,CASSQEGGGVRETQYF
TRBV30,.,.,TRBJ1-5,TGTGCCTGGAGTAGCGGGTCCAATCAGCCCCAGCATTTT,CAWSSGSNQPQHF
TRBV6-1,.,.,TRBJ2-5,TGTGCCAGCACCAGGGGGGACAGTCAAGAGACCCAGTACTTC,CASTRGDSQETQYF
TRBV5-4,few,TRBD1,TRBJ1-5,TGTGCCAGCAGCCTACAGGGGGACAATCAGCCCCAGCATTTT,CASSLQGDNQPQHF
TRBV6-1,.,TRBD1,TRBJ2-5,TGTGCCAGCAGCGGGGACAGCGAGACCCAGTACTTC,CASSGDSETQYF
TRBV7-3,.,.,TRBJ2-3,TGTGCCAGCAGCTCGGGGGCCGATACGCAGTATTTT,CASSSGADTQYF
TRBV7-9,.,TRBD1,TRBJ1-2,TGTGCCGGACGCGAACAGGGGGTTAACTATGGCTACACCTTC,CAGREQGVNYGYTF
TRBV6-5,.,.,TRBJ1-1,TGTGCCAGCGGAAGGGGCGGGAACACTGAAGCTTTCTTT,CASGRGGNTEAFF
TRBV7-9,.,TRBD1,TRBJ2-5,TGTGCCAGCAGCTGGGGGACAGGAGGGGAGACCCAGTACTTC,CASSWGTGGETQYF
TRBV30,.,TRBD2,TRBJ2-2,TGTGCCTGGAGTGTACCCGGACTAGCGGGGGGAATGGGGGCCGGGGAGCTGTTTTTT,CAWSVPGLAGGMGAGELFF
TRBV19,.,.,TRBJ2-3,TGTGCCAGTAGTTTATCCTCCGGGACAGATACGCAGTATTTT,CASSLSSGTDTQYF
TRBV10-3,.,TRBD2,TRBJ2-1,TGTGCCATCAGTGGATCACAGCGGGGGGGGGATGAGCAGTTCTTC,CAISGSQRGGDEQFF
TRBV10-3,once,.,TRBJ1-2,TGTGCCATCAGTGAGGGTAACAGGGTATATGGCTACACCTTC,CAISEGNRVYGYTF
TRBV15,.,TRBD1,TRBJ1-2,TGTGCCACCAGCAGGGGGGACAGCAGTAACTATGGCTACACCTTC,CATSRGDSSNYGYTF
TRBV7-9,.,TRBD2,TRBJ2-7,TGTGCCAGCAGCTTAGGGGTGTTAGCGGGAGAAAGGTTATCCTACGAGCAGTACTTC,CASSLGVLAGERLSYEQYF
TRBV6-4,.,TRBD2,TRBJ2-3,TGTGCCAGCAGTCCTAGCGGGGGGGCCGCAGATACGCAGTATTTT,CASSPSGGAADTQYF
TRBV7-9,few,.,TRBJ1-6,TGTGCCAGCAGCTCAGGTGGGGCCCTCCACTTT,CASSSGGALHF
TRBV6-5,.,TRBD1,TRBJ1-2,TGTGCCAGCAGTCGACAGGGGGCGACACGCGGCTACACCTTC,CASSRQGATRGYTF
TRBV6-6,once,.,TRBJ1-4,TGTGCCAGCAGTTCCGGGGCCCGGGAGGAAAAACTGTTTTTT,CASSSGAREEKLFF
TRBV7-9,.,.,TRBJ2-3,TGTGCCAGCAGCTTAGACGGGGGGCGCACAGATACGCAGTATTTT,CASSLDGGRTDTQYF
TRBV30,.,.,TRBJ1-5,TGTGCCTGGAGTTTGTCGCGAGACCAGCCCCAGCATTTT,CAWSLSRDQPQHF